The 2 T cell receptor beta chains below all came from one sample that was sequenced in a study of shared clonotypes between healthy human individuals. The repertoire was sequenced with immunoSEQ multiplex PCR; TCRdb's copy has only in-frame clones and lacks some. This sample has 2 million to 2.5 million clones; approximately 94% occur once, and the top ten carry 0.13%. Sequenced input: naive CD4+ T cells sorted from blood. The subset is: CD45RA+ positively selected. The receptors here all came from a man between 18 and 29 years old in good health.

The J gene is TRBJ1-1, the V gene TRBV2, with a weak D call TRBD1 (6 bases). The CDR3 loop spans 13 amino acids. Trimming pared 6 bases from V and 5 bases from J, leaving 13 bases between. CDR1 is SNHLY, CDR2 FYNNEI, per germline. CDR3 in amino acids: CASSEDSLTEAFF. CDR3 DNA sequence: TGTGCCAGCAGCGAGGACAGTTTAACTGAAGCTTTCTTT.

As for this clone: The sample contains more than one DNA sequence encoding this CDR3. The V gene is TRBV6-1, the J gene TRBJ1-6; no firm D call. V lost 5 bases, J lost 1 base, and 3 bases lay in between. The CDR3 runs to 13 residues. Germline values: CDR1 MNHNS, CDR2 SASEGT. The CDR3: CASSSSYNSPLHF. CDR3 sequence (DNA): TGTGCCAGCAGTAGTTCCTATAATTCACCCCTCCACTTT.